A single sample is the source of the 26 T cell receptor beta chains below, sequenced in a study of blood T cell repertoires in COVID-19. Some clones are missing from TCRdb's copy, which holds only in-frame ones; the method was immunoSEQ multiplex PCR. The sample has fewer than 60,000 clones; approximately 83% are singletons. Sequencing was carried out using peripheral blood. The receptors originated from a man in his 70s with active COVID-19.

The DNA of the CDR3 is TGTGCCAGCAGCTTAGAGCGGCTAGCGGGCTACGAGCAGTACTTC. It codes for CASSLERLAGYEQYF. The chain joins TRBV7-2 to TRBJ2-7; 8 nucleotides agree with TRBD2. This CDR3 is built from 15 residues. Trimming cost V 1 base and J 3 bases; bases outside gene matches: 5. Germline V gives CDR1 SGHTA, CDR2 FQGNSA. The full variable domain, with the rest looked up from reference TRBV7-2 and TRBJ2-7, is GAGVSQSPSNKVTEKGKDVELRCDPISGHTALYWYRQSLGQGLEFLIYFQGNSAPDKSGLPSDRFSAERTGGSVSTLTIQRTQQEDSAVYLCASSLERLAGYEQYFGPGTRLTVT.

The chain uses TRBV5-1 and TRBJ1-1; perhaps TRBD1 as D (6 bases). The V end was cut by 6 bases, the J end by 1 base, with 16 bases between. The CDR3 consists of 15 residues. Germline CDR1 is SGHRS and CDR2 is YFSETQ. The CDR3 protein is CASTSQDRPNTEAFF. The CDR3 DNA follows: TGCGCCAGCACTTCCCAGGACAGACCGAACACTGAAGCTTTCTTT.

This clone has just a few counts. The V and J genes are TRBV6-6 and TRBJ1-4, with no clear D. V was trimmed by 7 bases and J by 5 bases, leaving 14 bases between them. CDR1 MNHNY and CDR2 SVGAGI come from the germline V gene (reference sequence). CDR3 length: 14 residues. CDR3 loop: CASTQFGINEKLFF. As DNA, the CDR3 is TGTGCCAGCACCCAGTTCGGGATCAATGAAAAACTGTTTTTT.

By sample fraction, this clone is medium-sized. The J gene is TRBJ1-4, the V gene TRBV19; 7 bases line up with TRBD1. With 9 bases clipped from V and 7 bases from J, the junction kept 8 bases outside the gene matches. This CDR3 is 13 amino acids long. Germline V gene lookup returns CDR1 LNHDA and CDR2 SQIVND (reference sequence). CDR3 nucleotides: TGTGCCAGCGAAGGGGGCTTTAGTGAAAAACTGTTTTTT. Translated: CASEGGFSEKLFF. The full variable domain, with the rest looked up from reference TRBV19 and TRBJ1-4, is DGGITQSPKYLFRKEGQNVTLSCEQNLNHDAMYWYRQDPGQGLRLIYYSQIVNDFQKGDIAEGYSVSREKKESFPLTVTSAQKNPTAFYLCASEGGFSEKLFFGSGTQLSVL.

This clone occurred a few times. The chain combines TRBV6-5 with TRBJ2-4; 8 positions agree with TRBD1. The ends lost 4 bases at V and 1 base at J; junction bases unmatched: 3. CDR1 MNHEY and CDR2 SVGAGI come from the germline V gene. The CDR3 has 15 residues. In nucleotides, the CDR3 is TGTGCCAGCAGTTCTGGGGACAGGGCCAAAAACATTCAGTACTTC. Protein sequence: CASSSGDRAKNIQYF.

The chain combines TRBV6-6 with TRBJ2-1; the match to TRBD1 covers 10 bases. The CDR3 consists of 16 residues. The V segment lost 2 bases and the J segment 6 bases; nucleotides outside the gene matches: 7. Germline assignment: CDR1 MNHNY and CDR2 SVGAGI (reference sequence). CDR3 residues: CASSYTRTGGSNEQFF. The DNA for the CDR3 is TGTGCCAGCAGTTACACCCGGACAGGGGGTTCCAATGAGCAGTTCTTC.

The chain employs TRBV9 and TRBJ2-1, with a possible D match to TRBD2 (5 bases). V lost 3 bases to trimming and J lost 6 bases, with 13 bases between them. The CDR3 covers 14 residues. Germline lookup yields CDR1 SGDLS and CDR2 YYNGEE. DNA of the CDR3: TGTGCCAGCAGCGAACTCGAGGACTTCAATGAGCAGTTCTTC. As protein: CASSELEDFNEQFF.

This sequence joins TRBV12-3 or TRBV12-4 and TRBJ2-5, with 7 bases fitting TRBD2. V trimming: 2 bases; J trimming: 7 bases; junction bases outside the gene matches: 1. The CDR3 is 12 residues long. Here the CDR3 DNA reads TGTGCCAGCAGTTTAACGGGAGGGACCCAGTACTTC. This sequence encodes CASSLTGGTQYF.

This chain uses TRBV7-2 with TRBJ2-3; tentative D call: TRBD2 (7 bases). This CDR3 has 15 residues. The V gene's germline CDR1 is SGHTA and CDR2 FQGNSA. V was clipped by 3 bases and J by 4 bases, with 14 bases between them. CDR3 in DNA: TGTGCCAGCAGCTTTGGTGGGGGGGCGCCAGATACGCAGTATTTT. It is translated as CASSFGGGAPDTQYF.

This sequence joins TRBV6-5 and TRBJ2-1; 9 bases agree with TRBD1. The J segment lost 6 bases and the V segment lost 6 bases, leaving 6 bases of the junction unmatched. This CDR3 region has 14 residues. Germline CDR1 is MNHEY and CDR2 is SVGAGI. The CDR3 coding sequence is TGTGCCAGCAGCCCGGGACAGGGTGGCAATGAGCAGTTCTTC. Its protein is CASSPGQGGNEQFF.

The chain is built from TRBV7-2 and TRBJ1-5; D remains ambiguous. The germline CDR1 and CDR2 sequences are SGHTA and FQGNSA. This CDR3 comprises 15 residues. The V end was cut by 1 base, the J end by 4 bases, with 11 bases between. The CDR3 DNA is TGTGCCAGCAGCTTAGGGTGGACTGGGAATCAGCCCCAGCATTTT. As protein: CASSLGWTGNQPQHF.

In its sample, this clone was seen once. This chain joins TRBV5-8 and TRBJ2-7; D unclear. The germline CDR1 and CDR2 sequences are SGHTS and YDEGEE. Trimming shortened V by 1 base and J by 2 bases, and 13 bases separated the two germline ends. CDR3 length equals 15 residues. For the CDR3, the DNA is TGTGCCAGCAGCTTGCGGGTCGGCAGAACCTACGAGCAGTACTTC. This sequence encodes CASSLRVGRTYEQYF.

The chain joins TRBV5-4 to TRBJ2-2, with TRBD2 identical over 12 bases. Germline V gives CDR1 SGHNT, CDR2 YYREEE (reference sequence). The CDR3 has 20 amino acids. V shed 4 bases and J 6 bases; nucleotides not matched to a gene: 19. This CDR3 is CASSPRGASGGATGSGELFF. CDR3 bases: TGTGCCAGCAGCCCCAGAGGGGCTAGCGGGGGGGCCACGGGGTCCGGGGAGCTGTTTTTT. Full variable domain (remainder filled in from reference TRBV5-4 and TRBJ2-2): ETGVTQSPTHLIKTRGQQVTLRCSSQSGHNTVSWYQQALGQGPQFIFQYYREEENGRGNFPPRFSGLQFPNYSSELNVNALELDDSALYLCASSPRGASGGATGSGELFFGEGSRLTVL.

This clone was counted once. The rearrangement links TRBV5-1 to TRBJ1-6; 7 positions agree with TRBD1. From germline, CDR1 is SGHRS and CDR2 YFSETQ. The J segment lost 8 bases and the V segment lost 0 bases, leaving 8 bases of the junction unmatched. This CDR3 spans 16 amino acids. The CDR3 DNA follows: TGCGCCAGCAGCTTGGCCGTTGTCAGGGGGGATTCACCCCTCCACTTT. It codes for CASSLAVVRGDSPLHF.

The chain joins TRBV6-5 to TRBJ1-1; 7 bases match TRBD1. This CDR3 spans 14 amino acids. Germline CDR1 is MNHEY and CDR2 is SVGAGI. Trimming cost V 6 bases and J 0 bases; bases outside gene matches: 4. The CDR3: CASSSGTVNTEAFF. The CDR3 DNA follows: TGTGCCAGCAGCTCCGGGACAGTGAACACTGAAGCTTTCTTT.

The V call is TRBV15, the J call TRBJ2-7; no clear D gene. Between the trimmed V and J ends, which lost 0 bases and 2 bases, there was a span of 8 bases. Germline CDR1 LNHNV, CDR2 YYDKDF (reference sequence). This CDR3 is built from 14 residues. CDR3: CATSRDAGPYEQYF. Here the CDR3 DNA reads TGTGCCACCAGCAGAGATGCAGGCCCCTACGAGCAGTACTTC.

The chain employs TRBV7-9 and TRBJ1-5, with 11 bases fitting TRBD1. This CDR3 comprises 17 residues. Germline-derived CDR1 and CDR2 are SEHNR and FQNEAQ (reference sequence). V shed 0 bases, J shed 1 base, and the junction held 2 bases outside the gene matches. The CDR3 nucleotides are TGTGCCAGCAGCTTAGCGGGACAGGGGGTAAGCAATCAGCCCCAGCATTTT. The encoded protein is CASSLAGQGVSNQPQHF.

This rearrangement joins TRBV20-1 to TRBJ2-7, with unresolved D. Germline CDR1 DFQATT, CDR2 SNEGSKA (reference sequence). Trimming shortened V by 3 bases and J by 6 bases, and 9 bases separated the two germline ends. This CDR3 has 11 amino acids. The CDR3 sequence: CSASRGPEQYF. CDR3 nucleotides: TGCAGTGCTAGTCGTGGGCCCGAGCAGTACTTC.

This clone has only one observation. The rearrangement uses TRBV6-2 or TRBV6-3 and TRBJ2-1, with 8 bases matching TRBD1. CDR3 size: 16 residues. CDR1 MNHEY and CDR2 SVGEGT come from the germline V gene. With V trimmed by 2 bases and J by 3 bases, 6 bases remained unmatched. CDR3 nucleotide sequence: TGTGCCAGCAGTTACCCACCCGGACAGGGCTACAATGAGCAGTTCTTC. This encodes CASSYPPGQGYNEQFF.

The chain is built from TRBV10-3 and TRBJ2-3; no definite D call. The V and J ends lost 6 bases and 0 bases respectively, with 7 bases between them. Germline V gene sequence: CDR1 ENHRY, CDR2 SYGVKD. This CDR3 comprises 13 residues. The CDR3 sequence: CAIRLISTDTQYF. In DNA, the CDR3 is TGTGCCATCAGATTAATCAGCACAGATACGCAGTATTTT.

Regarding this clone: Relative to the germline gene, one junction end is altered; a read error may explain this. V gene TRBV25-1 combines with J gene TRBJ1-1; D unclear. The germline V gene has CDR1 MGHDK and CDR2 SYGVNS. The CDR3 runs to 10 residues. The CDR3 coding sequence is TGTGCCAGCAGTGAAGGCCTTGTGATCTTT. Translating gives CASSEGLVIF.

This clone was counted only a few times. The chain recombines TRBV7-8 with TRBJ1-1; TRBD1 is a possible D gene (6 bases). Per germline, CDR1 SGHVS and CDR2 FQNEAQ. V was pared by 5 bases and J by 4 bases, with 17 bases between. The CDR3 contains 15 residues. The CDR3 DNA sequence: TGTGCCAGCAGCCCCAGGACAGTGGGGAGCACTGAAGCTTTCTTT. It yields the protein CASSPRTVGSTEAFF.

The J gene is TRBJ2-2, the V gene TRBV27; 7 bases are a match to TRBD1. Per germline, CDR1 MNHEY and CDR2 SMNVEV (reference sequence). This CDR3 has 16 residues. V shed 2 bases and J 0 bases; nucleotides not matched to a gene: 3. This CDR3 reads CASSLVGGANTGELFF. In DNA, the CDR3 is TGTGCCAGCAGTTTAGTAGGGGGCGCGAACACCGGGGAGCTGTTTTTT.

This chain joins TRBV9 and TRBJ1-2; possible D gene TRBD1, 6 bases. Trimming removed 3 bases from V and 9 bases from J, with 18 bases in between. The germline V gene has CDR1 SGDLS and CDR2 YYNGEE. The CDR3 runs 14 residues. CDR3 protein: CASSGQGTTNSYTF. CDR3 nucleotide sequence: TGTGCCAGCAGCGGCCAGGGGACTACTAATAGCTACACCTTC.

This chain connects TRBV27 to TRBJ2-2, with a possible D match to TRBD1 (6 bases). Trimming took off 6 bases at V and 4 bases at J, with 15 bases between the two ends. From germline, CDR1 is MNHEY and CDR2 SMNVEV (reference sequence). The CDR3 spans 15 residues. CDR3 in DNA: TGTGCCAGCAGATCGGACCAGGGGAGCACCGGGGAGCTGTTTTTT. Its translation: CASRSDQGSTGELFF.

The chain joins TRBV2 to TRBJ1-5; 9 nucleotides match TRBD1. Germline CDR1 reads SNHLY; CDR2 reads FYNNEI. Germline trimming cut 6 bases from V and 6 bases from J; bases unmatched to any gene: 6. The length of the CDR3 is 14 residues. The CDR3 region has the DNA TGTGCCAGCAGAGGGGACAGGGTAGGTCAGCCCCAGCATTTT. Translated, it gives CASRGDRVGQPQHF. The variable domain in full, with the rest retrieved from reference TRBV2 and TRBJ1-5, is EPEVTQTPSHQVTQMGQEVILRCVPISNHLYFYWYRQILGQKVEFLVSFYNNEISEKSEIFDDQFSVERPDGSNFTLKIRSTKLEDSAMYFCASRGDRVGQPQHFGDGTRLSIL.